This T cell receptor beta chain was found in a study of regulatory T cells in long-lasting Graves disease. The CDR3 spans 14 residues. Deletions cut 0 bases from V and 3 bases from J, with 7 bases between. Looked up from germline, CDR1 is SGHDT and CDR2 is YYEEEE. Researchers made TCR beta libraries by using iRepertoire HTBI primers and running Arm-PCR on CDR3 regions. TCRdb reanalysed the multiplex PCR reads using MiXCR and keeps one entry per CDR3 protein. The sample includes about 240,000 distinct CDR3 sequences, roughly 21% of them seen just once. Time point denoted: newly diagnosed GD, antithyroid drugs for less than 3 months. Construction of the TCR library relied on RNA isolated from PBMCs. It was American Thyroid Association guidelines that determined Graves' disease diagnosis. Patients of an endocrinology department in Xi'an, China, were included. This clonotype was seen a handful of times.

The chain carries TRBV5-6 and TRBJ1-5; D possibly corresponds to TRBD1 (5 bases). The origin of this receptor is a female donor with Graves disease. Sequences were derived from peripheral blood mononuclear cells (PBMCs), sampled at new diagnosis, from a patient treated with antithyroid drugs. CDR3: CASSLGTLNQPQHF. As DNA, the CDR3 is TGTGCCAGCAGCTTGGGGACACTCAATCAGCCCCAGCATTTT.